This note documents a single T cell receptor (beta chain) sequence. The sample originates from a study of blood T cell repertoires in COVID-19. In the study overall: Acute-phase and convalescent COVID-19 samples originated in the United States, Italy and Spain.

The data were produced by immunoSEQ multiplex PCR, yet TCRdb's version contains in-frame clones alone and is incomplete. The sample records 470,000 or so clones, roughly 85% being singletons. The CDR3 contains 11 residues. V lost 9 bases and J 10 bases, leaving 15 bases between the germline ends. Germline V gene lookup returns CDR1 LNHDA and CDR2 SQIVND (reference sequence). The receptor was isolated from a woman between 18 and 29 years old with acute COVID-19. V is TRBV19 and J is TRBJ1-1, with a possible D match to TRBD1 (6 bases). Sequencing used PBMCs or T cells enriched from blood (not recorded which). CDR3 amino acids: CASLDRFSAFF. CDR3 in DNA: TGTGCCAGCCTCGACAGGTTCTCAGCTTTCTTT.